This record covers a single T cell receptor beta chain. Followed longitudinally, the Seattle patients had been enrolled during active infection. The data derive from a study of blood T cell repertoires in COVID-19. This CDR3 region has 14 residues. The V end lost 5 bases, the J end lost 4 bases, and 12 bases lay between the germline ends. In germline, CDR1 is MNHEY, CDR2 SVGAGI. In the source study's methods: Quantification of nucleated cells was approximated via reference gene primer amplification. Generated by immunoSEQ multiplex PCR, the TCRdb table keeps only in-frame clones and is missing some. V and J calls and clone size are copied from that table; D and trimming were computed from the DNA. Of more than 65,000 clones in the sample, about 83% were seen once.

V is TRBV6-5 and J is TRBJ1-3; D call uncertain. Sequencing was performed on peripheral blood. The TCR sequence derives from a man aged 25-45 years with COVID-19, enrolled during active disease. This CDR3 is CASSSGLTGNTIYF. CDR3 sequence (DNA): TGTGCCAGCAGTAGCGGGCTGACGGGAAACACCATATATTTT.